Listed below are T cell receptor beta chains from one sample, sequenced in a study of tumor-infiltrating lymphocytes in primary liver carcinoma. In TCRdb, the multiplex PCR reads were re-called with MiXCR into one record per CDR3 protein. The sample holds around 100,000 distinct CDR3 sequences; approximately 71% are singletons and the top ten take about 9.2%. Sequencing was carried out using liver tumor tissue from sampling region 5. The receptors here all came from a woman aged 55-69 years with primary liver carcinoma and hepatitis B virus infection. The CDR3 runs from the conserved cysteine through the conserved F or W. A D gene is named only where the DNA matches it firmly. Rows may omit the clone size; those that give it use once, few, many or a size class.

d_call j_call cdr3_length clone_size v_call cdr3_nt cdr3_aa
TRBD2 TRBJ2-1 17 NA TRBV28 TGTGCCAGCAGGTCGATAGCGGGAGCTAGGTCCTACAATGAGCAGTTCTTC CASRSIAGARSYNEQFF
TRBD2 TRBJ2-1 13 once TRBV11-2 TGTGCTAGCAGCTTAGACCCGGGAGGAGAGCAGTTCTTC CASSLDPGGEQFF
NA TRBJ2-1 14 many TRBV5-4 TGTGCCAGCAGCTTGGTACTAGCCCACAATGAGCAGTTCTTC CASSLVLAHNEQFF
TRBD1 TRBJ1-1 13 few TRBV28 TGTGCCAGCACCTTGACAGGGGGGCCTGAAGCTTTCTTT CASTLTGGPEAFF
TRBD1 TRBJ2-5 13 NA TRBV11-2 TGTGCCAGCAGCCGGGACAGGGATGAGACTCAGTACTTC CASSRDRDETQYF
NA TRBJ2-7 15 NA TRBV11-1 TGTGTCAGCAGCCCTCGGACAGCAGGAGTACGCGAGCAATACTTC CVSSPRTAGVREQYF
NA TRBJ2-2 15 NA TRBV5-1 TGCGCCAGCAGCTTGGGACACTCGAACACCGGGGAGCTGTTTTTT CASSLGHSNTGELFF
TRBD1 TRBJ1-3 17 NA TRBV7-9 TGTGCCAGCAGCTTAGCGCAACCAGGGGGATCTGGAAACACCATATATTTT CASSLAQPGGSGNTIYF
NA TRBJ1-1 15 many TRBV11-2 TGTGCCAGCAGCCCTTTTGACGGAATGAACACTGAAGCTTTCTTT CASSPFDGMNTEAFF
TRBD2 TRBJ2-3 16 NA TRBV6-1 TGTGCCAGCGGTCCGACTAGCGGGACAAGCGCAGATACGCAGTATTTT CASGPTSGTSADTQYF
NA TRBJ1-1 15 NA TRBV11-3 TGTGCCAGCAGCCTAACAGTAGGGACGAACACAGAAGCTTTCTTC CASSLTVGTNTEAFF
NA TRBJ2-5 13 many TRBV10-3 TGTGCCATCAGGCCGCCGGGTCAAGAGACCCAGTACTTC CAIRPPGQETQYF
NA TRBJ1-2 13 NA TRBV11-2 TGTGCCAGCAGCTTCGGACAGACGGATGGCTGCACCTTC CASSFGQTDGCTF